Described below is a single TCR beta chain sequence and its context. These data belong to a study of blood T cell repertoires in COVID-19. The V and J ends lost 3 bases and 4 bases, in that order; junction bases with no gene match: 2. Germline V gives CDR1 LGHDT, CDR2 YNNKEL (reference sequence). The CDR3 totals 15 residues. TCRdb's copy holds only in-frame clones and misses some; the assay was immunoSEQ multiplex PCR. The repertoire has 130,000 or so clones, around 83% of them found once; the top ten carry 8.9%. The TCR was taken from a man aged 25 to 45 with COVID-19, enrolled during active disease. This sequence joins TRBV3-1 (or the pseudogene TRBV3-2) and TRBJ2-2; the match to TRBD2 covers 10 bases. What was sequenced was peripheral blood. CDR3 coding DNA: TGTGCCAGCAGCCAGAGCGGGAGGGGCACCGGGGAGCTGTTTTTT. Protein sequence: CASSQSGRGTGELFF.